The 29 T cell receptor beta chains below were found in one sample sequenced in a study of T-cell reconstitution after alpha-beta-depleted transplantation in children. Unique molecular identifiers were incorporated during preparation of the TCRbeta library. TCRdb reprocessed the PCR reads via MiXCR and lists one record per CDR3 protein. The data show hundreds of thousands of distinct CDR3 sequences, with over 15% seen just once and about 1.1% held by the top ten. Sequences were derived from PBMCs from the stem cell graft donor, sampled from the stem cell graft. These receptors came from a human donor who donated a stem cell graft to a child with acute myeloid leukemia.

In this sample, this clonotype turned up many times. The V call is TRBV7-9, the J call TRBJ2-1, with 8 bases aligning to TRBD1. Per the germline V gene, CDR1 is SEHNR and CDR2 is FQNEAQ (reference sequence). The CDR3 sequence is 16 residues long. After removal of 5 bases from V and 5 bases from J, the junction contained 11 bases not matched to a gene. The CDR3 reads CASSQLTGVIDNEQFF. CDR3 in DNA: TGTGCCAGCAGCCAGCTGACAGGGGTTATCGACAATGAGCAGTTCTTC.

This clonotype was seen a handful of times. The J gene is TRBJ2-7, the V gene TRBV20-1; the D is unclear. Trimming removed 5 bases from V and 6 bases from J, with 8 bases in between. Germline lookup yields CDR1 DFQATT and CDR2 SNEGSKA (reference sequence). The CDR3 has 10 residues. The CDR3 region is CSAGVGEQYF. In nucleotides, the CDR3 is TGCAGTGCTGGGGTGGGCGAGCAGTACTTC.

The chain joins TRBV5-1 to TRBJ2-7; 10 nucleotides align to TRBD2. Trimming cost V 0 bases and J 2 bases; bases outside gene matches: 8. The CDR3 covers 17 residues. Germline V lookup: CDR1 SGHRS, CDR2 YFSETQ. The CDR3 sequence is CASSLVSTSGAAYEQYF. The CDR3 coding sequence is TGCGCCAGCAGCTTGGTCAGCACTAGCGGGGCAGCCTACGAGCAGTACTTC.

This clonotype came up many times. The CDR3 nucleotides read TGTGCCAGCAGCGATTTAGCGAAAGGGGTCAATGAGCAGTTCTTC. Translating gives CASSDLAKGVNEQFF. V is TRBV12-3 or TRBV12-4 and J is TRBJ2-1; D is tentatively TRBD1 or TRBD2 (5 bases each). V was shortened by 6 bases and J by 6 bases, with 18 bases between the two germline ends. The CDR3 is 15 residues long.

V and J are TRBV20-1 and TRBJ2-5; D unclear. V dropped 4 bases and J dropped 1 base, with 13 bases sitting between them. Germline CDR1 DFQATT, CDR2 SNEGSKA (reference sequence). This CDR3 contains 14 residues. The CDR3 protein is CSANRFRAQETQYF. CDR3 coding DNA: TGCAGTGCTAATAGATTTAGGGCCCAAGAGACCCAGTACTTC.

At least ten counts were recorded for this clonotype. The V call is TRBV5-4, the J call TRBJ2-7; no clear D gene. Germline CDR1 SGHNT, CDR2 YYREEE (reference sequence). CDR3 size: 13 residues. V lost 0 bases and J 6 bases, leaving 10 bases between the germline ends. The CDR3 DNA reads as TGTGCCAGCAGCTTGGACCAAAGGCGCGAGCAGTACTTC. This codes for CASSLDQRREQYF.

There are a few counts of this clonotype. Here the CDR3 reads CASGRGSDQPQHF. For the CDR3, the DNA is TGTGCCAGCGGCAGGGGATCCGATCAGCCCCAGCATTTT. V is TRBV6-1 and J is TRBJ1-5; the D gene is possibly TRBD1 (6 bases). V dropped 8 bases and J dropped 5 bases, with 13 bases sitting between them. Per the germline V gene, CDR1 is MNHNS and CDR2 is SASEGT. The CDR3 extends over 13 amino acids.

This clonotype was detected many times. The rearrangement joins TRBV29-1 to TRBJ2-2; 8 nucleotides agree with TRBD2. This CDR3 comprises 14 residues. With 8 bases clipped from V and 3 bases from J, the junction kept 8 bases outside the gene matches. Germline V gene lookup returns CDR1 SQVTM and CDR2 ANQGSEA. CDR3 sequence: CSSRGGRDTGELFF. The CDR3 DNA is TGCAGCTCCCGGGGGGGACGCGACACCGGGGAGCTGTTTTTT.

The sample holds a few counts of this clonotype. The CDR3 is CASSQAPGGSEAFF. In DNA form, the CDR3 reads TGCGCCAGCAGCCAAGCCCCCGGGGGGTCTGAAGCTTTCTTT. The gene calls are TRBV4-3 and TRBJ1-1; D might be TRBD1 (5 bases). From germline, CDR1 is LGHNA and CDR2 YSLEER. The CDR3 length is 14 residues. Trimming shortened V by 1 base and J by 6 bases, and 12 bases separated the two germline ends.

This clonotype was observed a handful of times. The chain links TRBV12-3 or TRBV12-4 to TRBJ2-5; the D gene is possibly TRBD2 (7 bases). Trimming pared 8 bases from V and 1 base from J, leaving 11 bases between. The CDR3 extends over 13 amino acids. CDR3 DNA: TGTGCCAGCTGGAGGGGGGGCCAAGAGACCCAGTACTTC. Translation gives CASWRGGQETQYF.

This clonotype was seen a few times. CDR3 loop: CASSDPRGGYTDTQYF. Written as DNA, the CDR3 is TGTGCCAGCAGTGACCCCAGGGGAGGTTACACAGATACGCAGTATTTT. The chain combines TRBV12-3 or TRBV12-4 with TRBJ2-3, with D perhaps TRBD1 or TRBD2 (6 bases each). The CDR3 has 16 amino acids. Trimming pared 5 bases from V and 2 bases from J, leaving 17 bases between.

This clonotype was counted a few times. The chain is built from TRBV30 and TRBJ1-2, with TRBD1 matching over 10 bases. V lost 2 bases, J lost 6 bases, and 6 bases stayed unmatched. Per germline, CDR1 GTSNPN and CDR2 SVGIG (reference sequence). The CDR3 has 14 amino acids. The CDR3 DNA sequence: TGTGCCTGGAGTCAGCTCGGACAGGGGGATGGCTACACCTTC. Residues: CAWSQLGQGDGYTF.

This clonotype was counted many times. J is TRBJ1-2 and V is TRBV29-1; 10 bases align to TRBD1. Germline CDR1 is SQVTM and CDR2 is ANQGSEA. V trimming: 6 bases; J trimming: 3 bases; junction bases outside the gene matches: 4. The CDR3 has 13 amino acids. The CDR3 region has the DNA TGCAGCGTCTGGACAGGGGGAGACTATGGCTACACCTTC. Translating gives CSVWTGGDYGYTF.

At least ten counts were recorded for this clonotype. This chain joins TRBV20-1 and TRBJ2-2; D possibly uses TRBD1 or TRBD2 (5 bases each). The V gene's germline CDR1 is DFQATT and CDR2 SNEGSKA (reference sequence). The ends were cut back, 0 bases at V and 7 bases at J, with 15 bases in the middle. This CDR3 has 15 amino acids. The CDR3 sequence: CSARDSQGVNGELFF. The CDR3 DNA sequence: TGCAGTGCTAGAGATTCGCAGGGAGTGAACGGGGAGCTGTTTTTT.

This clonotype was observed a few times. This chain connects TRBV10-3 to TRBJ2-7; D might be TRBD2 (6 bases). The ends were cut back, 5 bases at V and 3 bases at J, with 14 bases in the middle. Looked up from germline, CDR1 is ENHRY and CDR2 is SYGVKD. The CDR3 is 14 amino acids. DNA of the CDR3: TGTGCCATCAGTCCCTCGACGGGGGTCTACGAGCAGTACTTC. Translation gives CAISPSTGVYEQYF.

As to this clonotype: A much larger clone differs from this one at a single base, so this may be a read error. J is TRBJ2-1 and V is TRBV7-8; D gene ambiguous. V lost 2 bases and J 9 bases, leaving 5 bases between the germline ends. The V gene's germline CDR1 is SGHVS and CDR2 FQNEAQ. This CDR3 comprises 11 residues. CDR3 bases: TGTGCCAGCAGCTTAAATATTGAGCAGTTCTTC. Its protein product is CASSLNIEQFF.

The genes are TRBV11-3 and TRBJ2-1; perhaps TRBD2 as D (5 bases). CDR3 length equals 12 residues. CDR1 and CDR2 (germline): SGHNT, YENEEA. As DNA, the CDR3 is TGTGGTAGCCGGGGAGCCCACAATGAGCAGTTCTTC. It codes for CGSRGAHNEQFF.

This clonotype showed up many times. The chain combines TRBV20-1 with TRBJ2-1; perhaps TRBD2 as D (5 bases). The germline gives CDR1 DFQATT, CDR2 SNEGSKA (reference sequence). V was pared by 5 bases and J by 0 bases, with 14 bases between. The CDR3 has 15 amino acids. The CDR3 spells CSALSGAGSYNEQFF. The CDR3 DNA follows: TGCAGTGCTCTCAGCGGCGCGGGCTCCTACAATGAGCAGTTCTTC.

This clonotype was observed at least ten times. The genes are TRBV10-3 and TRBJ2-3, with 7 bases aligning to TRBD1. V was pared by 6 bases and J by 5 bases, with 8 bases of the junction left unmatched. CDR3 length: 14 residues. The germline gives CDR1 ENHRY, CDR2 SYGVKD. The CDR3 coding sequence is TGTGCCATCAGAAGACAGGGTGGAAAAGATACGCAGTATTTT. This encodes CAIRRQGGKDTQYF.

This clonotype was counted only a few times. This chain joins TRBV15 and TRBJ1-2; tentatively, D is TRBD1 (5 bases). V lost 5 bases, J lost 2 bases, and 12 bases lay in between. Germline CDR1 LNHNV, CDR2 YYDKDF (reference sequence). This CDR3 comprises 14 residues. The CDR3 region is CATSGGGPNYGYTF. For the CDR3, the DNA is TGTGCCACCAGCGGCGGGGGTCCCAACTATGGCTACACCTTC.

This clonotype was recorded a few times. The chain carries TRBV7-9 and TRBJ2-4; 8 bases are shared with TRBD1. Trimming at V came to 4 bases and at J to 2 bases, leaving 10 bases not matched to a gene. This CDR3 has 17 residues. Germline V gene data show CDR1 as SEHNR and CDR2 as FQNEAQ (reference sequence). The CDR3 sequence: CASSWGRGRETKNIQYF. Here the CDR3 DNA reads TGTGCCAGCAGCTGGGGCAGGGGGCGAGAGACCAAAAACATTCAGTACTTC.

There are many counts of this clonotype. The rearrangement links TRBV27 to TRBJ2-7, with D unresolved. V lost 0 bases, J lost 0 bases, and 9 bases lay in between. The germline V gene encodes CDR1 MNHEY and CDR2 SMNVEV (reference sequence). The CDR3 is 15 residues long. The DNA of the CDR3 is TGTGCCAGCAGTTTATCGGCCCGAAGCTCCTACGAGCAGTACGTC. It yields the protein CASSLSARSSYEQYV.

CDR3: CASSLLVAGGANTGELFF. The CDR3 DNA reads as TGCGCCAGCAGCCTGCTGGTGGCGGGGGGAGCGAACACCGGGGAGCTGTTTTTT. The chain employs TRBV5-1 and TRBJ2-2; 8 bases align to TRBD2. V was clipped by 4 bases and J by 0 bases; unmatched bases: 11. The germline V gene encodes CDR1 SGHRS and CDR2 YFSETQ. The CDR3 spans 18 residues.

This clonotype was seen at least ten times. This sequence joins TRBV25-1 and TRBJ1-6; D unclear. Deletions cut 10 bases from V and 7 bases from J, with 14 bases between. Germline V gene lookup returns CDR1 MGHDK and CDR2 SYGVNS. The CDR3 is made up of 13 amino acids. The chain's CDR3 is CATRRTENSPLHF. Written as DNA, the CDR3 is TGTGCCACCCGTAGGACGGAGAATTCACCCCTCCACTTT.

This clonotype has a count of ten or more. The chain combines TRBV5-1 with TRBJ2-5, with 7 bases identical to TRBD2. The germline V gene encodes CDR1 SGHRS and CDR2 YFSETQ. The CDR3 has 16 residues. The V gene end was trimmed by 4 bases and the J gene end by 4 bases; junction bases not matched to a gene: 13. This chain's CDR3 is CASSVLGGGIRETQYF. The CDR3 region has the DNA TGCGCCAGCAGCGTGCTCGGCGGGGGTATTCGAGAGACCCAGTACTTC.

In its sample, this clonotype was seen many times. The chain links TRBV20-1 to TRBJ1-2; D gene uncertain. Germline V gives CDR1 DFQATT, CDR2 SNEGSKA (reference sequence). The germline V and J ends were trimmed by 3 bases and 7 bases, with 18 bases remaining between them. The CDR3 is 14 amino acids. The CDR3 DNA follows: TGCAGTGCTAGTGGAACGGAGTGGATAGGTGGCTACACCTTC. It is translated as CSASGTEWIGGYTF.

This clonotype came up many times. The chain carries TRBV10-3 and TRBJ2-2; 12 bases are a match to TRBD2. CDR1 is ENHRY and CDR2 is SYGVKD in the germline V gene. The junction had 8 bases not matched to a gene; V was cut back by 6 bases and J by 0 bases. The CDR3 loop spans 18 amino acids. The CDR3 is CAISPSSGGGSNTGELFF. In DNA, the CDR3 is TGTGCCATCAGCCCCTCTAGCGGGGGGGGATCGAACACCGGGGAGCTGTTTTTT.

In this sample, this clonotype turned up a few times. The CDR3 sequence is CSAEKSGGAREQYF. In nucleotides, the CDR3 is TGCAGTGCTGAAAAGAGCGGGGGGGCTCGCGAGCAGTACTTC. The chain carries TRBV20-1 and TRBJ2-7; 10 nucleotides match TRBD2. Germline CDR1 and CDR2: DFQATT and SNEGSKA (reference sequence). The CDR3 is 14 residues long. The V and J ends lost 5 bases and 6 bases, in that order; junction bases with no gene match: 10.

The genes are TRBV11-2 and TRBJ2-5, with a possible D match to TRBD1 (6 bases). The CDR3 is 19 amino acids. Germline CDR1 reads SGHAT; CDR2 reads FQNNGV. The germline V and J ends were trimmed by 3 bases and 3 bases, with 26 bases remaining between them. The DNA for the CDR3 is TGTGCCAGCAGCTTCACCCCCCTACAGGGAATGCCACATAAAGAGACCCAGTACTTC. Its translation is CASSFTPLQGMPHKETQYF.